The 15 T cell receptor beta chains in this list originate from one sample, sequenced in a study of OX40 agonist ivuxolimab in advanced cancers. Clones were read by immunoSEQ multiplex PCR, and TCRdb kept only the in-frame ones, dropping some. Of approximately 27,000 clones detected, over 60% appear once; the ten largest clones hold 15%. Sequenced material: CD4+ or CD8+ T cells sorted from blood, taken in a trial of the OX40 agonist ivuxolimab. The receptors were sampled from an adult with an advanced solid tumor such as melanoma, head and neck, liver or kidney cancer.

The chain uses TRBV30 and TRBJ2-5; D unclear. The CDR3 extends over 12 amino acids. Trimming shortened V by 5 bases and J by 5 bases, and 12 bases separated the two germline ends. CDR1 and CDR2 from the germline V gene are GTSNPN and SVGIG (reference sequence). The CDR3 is CAWRGWVETQYF. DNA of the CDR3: TGTGCCTGGCGAGGATGGGTTGAGACCCAGTACTTC. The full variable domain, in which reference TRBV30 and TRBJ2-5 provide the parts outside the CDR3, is SQTIHQWPATLVQPVGSPLSLECTVEGTSNPNLYWYRQAAGRGLQLLFYSVGIGQISSEVPQNLSASRPQDRQFILSSKKLLLSDSGFYLCAWRGWVETQYFGPGTRLLVL.

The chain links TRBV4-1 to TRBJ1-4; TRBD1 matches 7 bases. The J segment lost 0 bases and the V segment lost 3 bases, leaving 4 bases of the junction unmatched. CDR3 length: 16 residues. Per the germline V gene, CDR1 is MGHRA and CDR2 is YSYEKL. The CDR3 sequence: CASSHGDRTTNEKLFF. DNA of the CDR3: TGCGCCAGCAGCCACGGGGACAGAACAACTAATGAAAAACTGTTTTTT.

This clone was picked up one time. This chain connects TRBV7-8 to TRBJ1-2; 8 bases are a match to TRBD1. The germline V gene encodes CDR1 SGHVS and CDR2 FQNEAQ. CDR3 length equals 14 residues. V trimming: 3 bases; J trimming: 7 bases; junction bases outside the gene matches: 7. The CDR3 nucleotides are TGTGCCAGCAGCTTTAAGGGGACAGGCGGTGGCTACACCTTC. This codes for CASSFKGTGGGYTF.

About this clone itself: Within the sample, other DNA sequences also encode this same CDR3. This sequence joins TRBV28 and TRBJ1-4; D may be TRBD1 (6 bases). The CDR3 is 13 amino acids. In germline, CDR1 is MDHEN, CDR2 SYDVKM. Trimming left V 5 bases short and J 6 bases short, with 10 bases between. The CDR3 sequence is CASSTGSYEKLFF. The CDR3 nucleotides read TGTGCCAGCAGTACAGGGTCCTATGAAAAACTGTTTTTT.

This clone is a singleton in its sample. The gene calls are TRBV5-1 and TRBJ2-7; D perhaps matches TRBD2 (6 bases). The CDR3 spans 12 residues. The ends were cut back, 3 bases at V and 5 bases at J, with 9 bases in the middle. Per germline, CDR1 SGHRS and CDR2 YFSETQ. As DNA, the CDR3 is TGCGCCAGCAGCTACGGACTAAACGAGCAGTACTTC. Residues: CASSYGLNEQYF.

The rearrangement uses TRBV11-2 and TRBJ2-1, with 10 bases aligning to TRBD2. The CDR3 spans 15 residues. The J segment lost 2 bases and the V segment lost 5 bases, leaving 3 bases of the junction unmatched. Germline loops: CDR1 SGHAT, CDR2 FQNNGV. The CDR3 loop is CASSNLAGAYNEQFF. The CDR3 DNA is TGTGCCAGCAGCAATCTAGCGGGGGCCTACAATGAGCAGTTCTTC.

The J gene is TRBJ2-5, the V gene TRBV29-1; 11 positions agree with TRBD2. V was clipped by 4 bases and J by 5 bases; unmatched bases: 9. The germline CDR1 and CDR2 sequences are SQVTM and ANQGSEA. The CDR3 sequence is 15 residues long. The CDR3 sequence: CSVVTPSGGYETQYF. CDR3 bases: TGCAGCGTTGTGACGCCTAGCGGGGGGTACGAGACCCAGTACTTC.

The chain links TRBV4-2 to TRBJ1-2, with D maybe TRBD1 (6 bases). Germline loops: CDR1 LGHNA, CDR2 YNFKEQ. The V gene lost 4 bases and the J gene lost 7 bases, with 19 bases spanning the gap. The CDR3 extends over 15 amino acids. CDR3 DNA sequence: TGTGCCAGCAGCCCATCCGGGGGCCGTGTTAGTGGCTACACCTTC. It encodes CASSPSGGRVSGYTF.

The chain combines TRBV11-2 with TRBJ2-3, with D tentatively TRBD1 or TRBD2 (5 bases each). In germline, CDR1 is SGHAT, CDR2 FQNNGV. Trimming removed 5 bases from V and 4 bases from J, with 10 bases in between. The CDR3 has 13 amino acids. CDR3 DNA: TGTGCCAGCAGCCGGGGACCTTCAGATACGCAGTATTTT. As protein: CASSRGPSDTQYF.

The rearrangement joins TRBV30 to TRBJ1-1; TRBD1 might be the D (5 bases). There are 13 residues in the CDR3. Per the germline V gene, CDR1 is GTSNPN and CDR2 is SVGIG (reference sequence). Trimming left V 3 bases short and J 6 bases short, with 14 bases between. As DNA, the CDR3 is TGTGCCTGGAGAACCGGGACGGCCTCTGAAGCTTTCTTT. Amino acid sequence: CAWRTGTASEAFF.

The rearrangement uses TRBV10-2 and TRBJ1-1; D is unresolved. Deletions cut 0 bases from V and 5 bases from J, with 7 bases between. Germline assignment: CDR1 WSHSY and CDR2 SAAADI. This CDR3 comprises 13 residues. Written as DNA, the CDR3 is TGCGCCAGCAGTGAGTCGGGTTTTACTGAAGCTTTCTTT. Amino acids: CASSESGFTEAFF.

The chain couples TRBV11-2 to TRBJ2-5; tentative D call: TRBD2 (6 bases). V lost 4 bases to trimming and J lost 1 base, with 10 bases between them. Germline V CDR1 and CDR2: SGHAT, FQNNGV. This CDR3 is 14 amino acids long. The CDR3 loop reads CASSYGTFQETQYF. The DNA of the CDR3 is TGTGCCAGCAGCTACGGGACTTTCCAAGAGACCCAGTACTTC. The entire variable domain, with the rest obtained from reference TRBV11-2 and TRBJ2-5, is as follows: EAGVAQSPRYKIIEKRQSVAFWCNPISGHATLYWYQQILGQGPKLLIQFQNNGVVDDSQLPKDRFSAERLKGVDSTLKIQPAKLEDSAVYLCASSYGTFQETQYFGPGTRLLVL.

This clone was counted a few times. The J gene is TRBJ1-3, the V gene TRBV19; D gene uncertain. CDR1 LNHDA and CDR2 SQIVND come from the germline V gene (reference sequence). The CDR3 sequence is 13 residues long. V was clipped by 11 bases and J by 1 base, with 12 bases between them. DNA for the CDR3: TGTGCCGCTAGGCAACAATCTGGAAACACCATATATTTT. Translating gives CAARQQSGNTIYF.

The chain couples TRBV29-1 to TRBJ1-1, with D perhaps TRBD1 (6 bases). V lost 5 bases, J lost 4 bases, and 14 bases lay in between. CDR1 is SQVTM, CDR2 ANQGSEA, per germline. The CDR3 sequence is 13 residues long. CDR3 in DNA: TGCAGCGTTTCAACAGGGAGGACCACTGAAGCTTTCTTT. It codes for CSVSTGRTTEAFF. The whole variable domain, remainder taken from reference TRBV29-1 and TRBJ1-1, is SAVISQKPSRDICQRGTSLTIQCQVDSQVTMMFWYRQQPGQSLTLIATANQGSEATYESGFVIDKFPISRPNLTFSTLTVSNMSPEDSSIYLCSVSTGRTTEAFFGQGTRLTVV.

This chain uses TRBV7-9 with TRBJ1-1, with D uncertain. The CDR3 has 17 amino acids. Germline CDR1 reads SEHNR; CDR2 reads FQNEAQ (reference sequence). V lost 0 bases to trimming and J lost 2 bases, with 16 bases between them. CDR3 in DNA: TGTGCCAGCAGCTTAGCGTCAGCCGCTCCAAAAAACACTGAAGCTTTCTTT. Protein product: CASSLASAAPKNTEAFF.